This T cell receptor (beta chain) was captured by sequencing in a study of cytomegalovirus exposure and HLA in healthy donors. With respect to this clone: Its specificity is unknown.

Findings and limits, study-wide: A few of the chains that were CMV-associated were confirmed in vitro to be specific for CMV antigens.

PCR amplification relied on 60 Vbeta primers (plus 13 Jbeta primers). Only in-frame clones appear in the TCRdb table, and some are missing; sequencing was by immunoSEQ multiplex PCR. This table lists about 65,000 clones. The CDR3 is 13 amino acids. The V gene's germline CDR1 is SGHNT and CDR2 YENEEA. V was cut by 5 bases and J by 7 bases, with 12 bases left in between. Sequenced sample: PBMCs. The origin of this receptor is a boy aged 5-17 years in good health and CMV-seronegative. The rearrangement uses TRBV11-3 and TRBJ1-5; D is ambiguous. The CDR3 sequence: CASSPGGEQPQHF. The CDR3 nucleotides read TGTGCCAGCAGCCCGGGCGGGGAACAGCCCCAGCATTTT.